Each of the 7 T cell receptor beta chains below was sequenced from the same sample in a study of early T cells in non-severe SARS-CoV-2 infection. TCRdb processed the 5' RACE reads anew with MiXCR; each CDR3 protein has one entry. The top ten hold around 5% of the sample, which has about 55,000 distinct CDR3 sequences, about 6.4% seen once. The input for sequencing was whole blood, taken at baseline. The receptors were gathered from an adult who was a healthcare worker with PCR-confirmed SARS-CoV-2 infection or an uninfected control (not recorded which).

This clonotype occurred a few times. The chain recombines TRBV6-2 or TRBV6-3 with TRBJ1-5, with a possible D match to TRBD1 (5 bases). Germline V CDR1 and CDR2: MNHEY, SVGEGT. Trimming took 7 bases from V and 3 from J, leaving 13 bases between them. The CDR3 has 14 residues. The CDR3 region is CASNDVDNNQPQHF. CDR3 nucleotide sequence: TGTGCCAGCAACGACGTGGACAACAATCAGCCCCAGCATTTT.

This clonotype was seen many times. This sequence joins TRBV7-2 and TRBJ1-1; D is uncertain. Germline CDR1 is SGHTA and CDR2 is FQGNSA. V was cut by 5 bases and J by 3 bases, with 13 bases left in between. The CDR3 covers 14 residues. DNA of the CDR3: TGTGCCAGCAGCCTACAGCTGGGTTACACTGAAGCTTTCTTT. It encodes CASSLQLGYTEAFF.

This clonotype was detected ten times or more. The V call is TRBV27, the J call TRBJ2-1; 10 bases line up with TRBD1. CDR1 and CDR2 from the germline V gene are MNHEY and SMNVEV (reference sequence). V lost 7 bases to trimming and J lost 2 bases; unmatched junction nucleotides: 8. This CDR3 is built from 16 residues. The DNA of the CDR3 is TGTGCCAGCACCAGACTGGGACAGGGGACCTACAATGAGCAGTTCTTC. Translated: CASTRLGQGTYNEQFF.

This clonotype appeared many times. The V call is TRBV20-1, the J call TRBJ2-7; perhaps TRBD2 as D (5 bases). CDR3 size: 15 residues. With 0 bases removed from V and 2 bases from J, the gap between germline ends came to 14 bases. Germline values: CDR1 DFQATT, CDR2 SNEGSKA (reference sequence). CDR3 sequence: CSARDRGHSPYEQYF. In nucleotides, the CDR3 is TGCAGTGCTAGAGATCGGGGTCACAGCCCCTACGAGCAGTACTTC.

This clonotype showed up just a few times. The V gene is TRBV4-1, the J gene TRBJ1-6; no reliable D call. CDR1 is MGHRA, CDR2 YSYEKL, per germline. The CDR3 totals 16 residues. Trimming stripped 0 bases from V and 0 bases from J, with 6 bases between. DNA of the CDR3: TGCGCCAGCAGCCAAGACGGGAGCTCCTATAATTCACCCCTCCACTTT. Encoded protein: CASSQDGSSYNSPLHF.

This clonotype has only a few counts. V usage is TRBV5-6 and J usage is TRBJ2-1; TRBD2 might be the D (6 bases). CDR3 length equals 14 residues. Germline V gene data show CDR1 as SGHDT and CDR2 as YYEEEE. V was clipped by 2 bases and J by 4 bases, with 10 bases between them. As DNA, the CDR3 is TGTGCCAGCAGCTTCTGGGACTCTTACAATGAGCAGTTCTTC. The encoded protein is CASSFWDSYNEQFF.

This clonotype was counted only a few times. The chain joins TRBV30 to TRBJ2-5; 9 nucleotides agree with TRBD1. The trim removed 2 bases at V and 7 bases at J, leaving 8 bases unmatched. Germline CDR1 is GTSNPN and CDR2 is SVGIG (reference sequence). The CDR3 extends over 14 amino acids. CDR3 loop: CAWSLQGARVTQYF. CDR3 sequence (DNA): TGTGCCTGGAGTCTACAGGGGGCTAGGGTGACCCAGTACTTC.